The 18 T cell receptor beta chains given below trace back to one sample, sequenced in a study of blood T cell repertoires in COVID-19. Only in-frame clones appear in the TCRdb table, and some are missing; sequencing was by immunoSEQ multiplex PCR. Of 250,000 to 300,000 clones in the sample, 75% to 90% were seen once. Source material: PBMCs or T cells enriched from blood (not recorded which). All receptors come from a man aged 35 to 55 who had recovered from COVID-19.

The chain joins TRBV6-5 to TRBJ1-4; 8 nucleotides match TRBD1. J gave up 7 bases and V 5 bases, and 6 bases lay outside the gene matches. Germline V gives CDR1 MNHEY, CDR2 SVGAGI. This CDR3 comprises 14 residues. CDR3 amino acids: CASSRDRGGEKLFF. CDR3 coding DNA: TGTGCCAGCAGTCGAGACAGGGGCGGTGAAAAACTGTTTTTT.

This clone was found once. The chain is built from TRBV5-6 and TRBJ2-7; 9 bases line up with TRBD1. There are 17 residues in the CDR3. With V trimmed by 4 bases and J by 6 bases, 17 bases remained unmatched. Germline V gene data show CDR1 as SGHDT and CDR2 as YYEEEE. The CDR3 nucleotides are TGTGCCAGCAGCCAGAAAATTCTGCGGGACAGGGCAAGCGAGCAGTACTTC. Translated: CASSQKILRDRASEQYF. The variable domain in full, with the rest retrieved from reference TRBV5-6 and TRBJ2-7, is DAGVTQSPTHLIKTRGQQVTLRCSPKSGHDTVSWYQQALGQGPQFIFQYYEEEERQRGNFPDRFSGHQFPNYSSELNVNALLLGDSALYLCASSQKILRDRASEQYFGPGTRLTVT.

The chain combines TRBV9 with TRBJ1-3; 10 bases line up with TRBD1. CDR3 length: 16 amino acids. CDR1 is SGDLS and CDR2 is YYNGEE in the germline V gene. V dropped 4 bases and J dropped 0; count of bases not matched to a gene: 4. CDR3 DNA: TGTGCCAGCAGCAGCCGGGACAGGGGCTCTGGAAACACCATATATTTT. Translation: CASSSRDRGSGNTIYF.

CDR3 loop: CASRKQGWEPQHF. The CDR3 region has the DNA TGTGCCAGCAGGAAACAGGGATGGGAGCCCCAGCATTTT. The chain is built from TRBV6-5 and TRBJ1-5, with TRBD1 as a possible D gene (6 bases). The germline gives CDR1 MNHEY, CDR2 SVGAGI. Trimming shortened V by 6 bases and J by 8 bases, and 14 bases separated the two germline ends. This CDR3 spans 13 amino acids.

V is TRBV19 and J is TRBJ2-7; D call uncertain. V lost 5 bases and J lost 6, with 11 bases in between. CDR1 and CDR2 from the germline V gene are LNHDA and SQIVND (reference sequence). This CDR3 has 12 residues. The CDR3 region has the DNA TGTGCCAGTAGTGGCCCTTGGGCCGAGCAGTACTTC. Encoded protein: CASSGPWAEQYF.

A note on this clone: This sample includes further DNA sequences coding for the same CDR3. The rearrangement joins TRBV7-3 to TRBJ1-1, with no clear D. Trimming removed 8 bases from V and 2 bases from J, with 12 bases in between. Germline-derived CDR1 and CDR2 are SGHTA and FQGTGA. This CDR3 comprises 13 residues. The CDR3 DNA is TGTGCCAGCGCGGTGGCAATCAACACTGAAGCTTTCTTT. Translation gives CASAVAINTEAFF. The variable domain in full, with the rest retrieved from reference TRBV7-3 and TRBJ1-1, is GAGVSQTPSNKVTEKGKYVELRCDPISGHTALYWYRQSLGQGPEFLIYFQGTGAADDSGLPNDRFFAVRPEGSVSTLKIQRTERGDSAVYLCASAVAINTEAFFGQGTRLTVV.

Only a few counts were recorded for this clone. J is TRBJ2-7 and V is TRBV7-2; perhaps TRBD2 as D (5 bases). CDR3 length: 13 amino acids. V lost 1 base and J 4 bases, leaving 8 bases between the germline ends. The germline V gene has CDR1 SGHTA and CDR2 FQGNSA. The CDR3 nucleotides read TGTGCCAGCAGCTTAGGGCGGGCATACGAGCAGTACTTC. This translates into CASSLGRAYEQYF.

The chain recombines TRBV6-6 with TRBJ2-1; 11 bases fit TRBD2. The CDR3 spans 13 residues. Germline V CDR1 and CDR2: MNHNY, SVGAGI (reference sequence). J was trimmed by 9 bases and V by 6 bases; bases with no gene match: 4. In DNA form, the CDR3 reads TGTGCCAGCAGCAGGGGACTAGCGGCTGAGCAGTTCTTC. As protein: CASSRGLAAEQFF.

This chain connects TRBV19 to TRBJ2-2; D not certain. Between the trimmed V and J ends, which lost 3 bases and 4 bases, there was a span of 15 bases. The CDR3 loop spans 16 amino acids. The germline CDR1 and CDR2 sequences are LNHDA and SQIVND (reference sequence). The CDR3 nucleotides are TGTGCCAGTAGTATCGCCAACAGAGTACCCACCGGGGAGCTGTTTTTT. Translation: CASSIANRVPTGELFF.

This clone was observed a single time. This chain links TRBV19 with TRBJ1-5; 8 positions agree with TRBD1. The trim removed 5 bases at V and 3 bases at J, leaving 9 bases unmatched. The germline V gene encodes CDR1 LNHDA and CDR2 SQIVND (reference sequence). There are 16 residues in the CDR3. The DNA for the CDR3 is TGTGCCAGTAGTGAGGAACGCAGGGGGCCCAATCAGCCCCAGCATTTT. Translation: CASSEERRGPNQPQHF. The full variable domain, rest sourced from reference TRBV19 and TRBJ1-5, is DGGITQSPKYLFRKEGQNVTLSCEQNLNHDAMYWYRQDPGQGLRLIYYSQIVNDFQKGDIAEGYSVSREKKESFPLTVTSAQKNPTAFYLCASSEERRGPNQPQHFGDGTRLSIL.

The genes are TRBV4-1 and TRBJ2-1; no firm D call. The V end was cut by 1 base, the J end by 7 bases, with 5 bases between. This CDR3 is 12 amino acids long. Per germline, CDR1 MGHRA and CDR2 YSYEKL. CDR3 DNA sequence: TGCGCCAGCAGCCAAGTAGTGAATGAGCAGTTCTTC. This gives the protein CASSQVVNEQFF.

V is TRBV2 and J is TRBJ2-1; 8 nucleotides match TRBD2. Per germline, CDR1 SNHLY and CDR2 FYNNEI. There are 20 residues in the CDR3. The junction had 16 bases not matched to a gene; V was cut back by 1 base and J by 2 bases. In nucleotides, the CDR3 is TGTGCCAGCAGTGAAGGGCCTCGGGGGAGCGGGGGAGCCCCCTACAATGAGCAGTTCTTC. Its translation: CASSEGPRGSGGAPYNEQFF.

The chain carries TRBV3-1 (or the pseudogene TRBV3-2) and TRBJ2-3, with TRBD2 matching over 9 bases. This CDR3 comprises 17 residues. The V segment lost 3 bases and the J segment 0 bases; nucleotides outside the gene matches: 7. Germline V gene data show CDR1 as LGHDT and CDR2 as YNNKEL (reference sequence). CDR3 in amino acids: CASSQSGGRGSTDTQYF. DNA of the CDR3: TGTGCCAGCAGCCAGAGCGGGGGGCGGGGGAGCACAGATACGCAGTATTTT.

Concerning this clone itself: The same CDR3 arises from other DNA sequences in this sample as well. This chain connects TRBV3-1 (or the pseudogene TRBV3-2) to TRBJ2-5, with 7 bases aligning to TRBD2. V gave up 4 bases and J gave up 4 bases; unmatched junction bases: 3. The CDR3 totals 13 residues. Germline V gives CDR1 LGHDT, CDR2 YNNKEL (reference sequence). The CDR3 region is CASSRGRGETQYF. The CDR3 DNA follows: TGTGCCAGCAGCCGAGGGAGGGGAGAGACCCAGTACTTC.

The CDR3 is CASSTGSTGGEETQYF. The CDR3 region has the DNA TGCGCCAGCAGCACGGGATCTACGGGCGGGGAAGAGACCCAGTACTTC. This chain links TRBV5-1 with TRBJ2-5; possibly TRBD2 for D (6 bases). The germline gives CDR1 SGHRS, CDR2 YFSETQ. The CDR3 has 16 residues. The V end lost 4 bases, the J end lost 3 bases, and 19 bases lay between the germline ends.

The genes are TRBV5-1 and TRBJ2-6; possible D gene TRBD2, 6 bases. The germline V gene has CDR1 SGHRS and CDR2 YFSETQ. This CDR3 contains 17 residues. With 3 bases removed from V and 0 bases from J, the gap between germline ends came to 13 bases. The CDR3 DNA reads as TGCGCCAGCAGCTCCGGGGGTGCTAGCTCTGGGGCCAACGTCCTGACTTTC. Translating gives CASSSGGASSGANVLTF.

V is TRBV14 and J is TRBJ1-3, with TRBD1 matching over 10 bases. The V gene's germline CDR1 is SGHDN and CDR2 FVKESK. With 4 bases clipped from V and 0 bases from J, the junction kept 3 bases outside the gene matches. The CDR3 consists of 16 residues. This CDR3 is CASSLWTGGSGNTIYF. CDR3 nucleotide sequence: TGTGCCAGCAGCCTATGGACAGGGGGCTCTGGAAACACCATATATTTT.

The rearrangement joins TRBV21-1 to TRBJ1-1; the table's D call, TRBD1, was not checked against the DNA. TRBV21-1 is flagged as a pseudogene. The CDR3 has 12 residues. The CDR3 region is CASLGVNTEAFF. CDR3 sequence (DNA): TGTGCCAGCTTAGGGGTAAACACTGAAGCTTTCTTT.